This TCR beta chain was identified in a study of blood T cells in healthy people across ages. Findings and caveats of the study: With unsorted PBMCs, a conclusive comparison of naive versus antigen-experienced cells was not possible. In older individuals, TCR beta diversity per million T cells was lower, falling roughly linearly with age.

Extractions gave at least 5.5 micrograms of total RNA per sample. The CDR3 sequence is 15 residues long. Germline CDR1 reads LNHDA; CDR2 reads SQIVND (reference sequence). A second about 6 to 11 cycle PCR used barcoded and J-beta primers. The template-switch adaptor was a 5' adaptor with 12 random nucleotides. It tagged each cDNA molecule. TCRdb reprocessed the 5' RACE reads via MiXCR and lists one record per CDR3 protein. This sample has roughly 800,000 distinct CDR3 sequences, with roughly 60% found just once. This clonotype appeared a single time. What it recognizes is unknown. At one of its ends the junction is not consistent with the germline gene, which may arise from a read error.

The sequenced material came from blood. The TCR sequence derives from a man in his thirties or forties in good health. V gene TRBV19 combines with J gene TRBJ1-2; TRBD1 matches 9 bases. The CDR3 coding sequence is TGTGCCAGTAGTATAAGGGACAGGGTCAACTGTGGCTACACCTTC. Translation gives CASSIRDRVNCGYTF. Looking up the rest from reference TRBV19 and TRBJ1-2 gives the full variable domain: DGGITQSPKYLFRKEGQNVTLSCEQNLNHDAMYWYRQDPGQGLRLIYYSQIVNDFQKGDIAEGYSVSREKKESFPLTVTSAQKNPTAFYLCASSIRDRVNCGYTFGSGTRLTVV.